This TCR beta chain originates from a study of blood T cell repertoires in COVID-19. Looking at the study overall: COVID-19 samples from acute and convalescent phases originated in the United States, Italy and Spain. T cells, B-cell-depleted T cells, or PBMCs provided the cDNA or gDNA that served as material.

Germline V gene data show CDR1 as SGDLS and CDR2 as YYNGEE. This CDR3 has 13 amino acids. Trimming pared 5 bases from V and 4 bases from J, leaving 12 bases between. As originally analysed: Counts of nucleated cells, estimated from reference gene primer amplification, were obtained. Only in-frame clones appear in the TCRdb table, and some are missing; sequencing was by immunoSEQ multiplex PCR. The DNA gave D and trimming, while V, J and clone size come from that table. Among approximately 90,000 clones listed, about 86% were seen once. The sample comprised peripheral blood. This sequence originates from a man in his 60s with acute or convalescent COVID-19. The chain carries TRBV9 and TRBJ1-2; no clear D gene. CDR3 DNA: TGTGCCAGCAGAGGAGGCCCTAGCTATGGCTACACCTTC. Its protein product is CASRGGPSYGYTF.